This T cell receptor beta chain comes out of a study of OX40 agonist ivuxolimab in advanced cancers. Study-wide results and caveats: Both blood CD4+ and CD8+ T cells showed clonal growth by week 6 at 0.1 to 3.0 mg/kg. The expanded peripheral T cells' antigen specificity was not determined. Clonal expansion in partial responders at 0.1-3.0 mg/kg ranked among the lowest.

Details on this clone: Its antigen is undetermined.

Germline V gene lookup returns CDR1 SEHNR and CDR2 FQNEAQ (reference sequence). The V gene lost 3 bases and the J gene lost 3 bases, with 8 bases spanning the gap. This CDR3 has 13 amino acids. The assay was immunoSEQ multiplex PCR, and TCRdb's table has in-frame clones only and misses some. The sample comprises some 150,000 clones, 93% of which are singletons, and 1% rests with the top ten. The specimen comprised CD4+ or CD8+ T cells sorted from blood, sampled in a trial of the OX40 agonist ivuxolimab. The TCR comes from an adult with an advanced solid tumor such as melanoma, head and neck, liver or kidney cancer. The chain recombines TRBV7-9 with TRBJ1-1; D not resolved. The CDR3 protein is CASSLSTDTEAFF. The CDR3 bases are TGTGCCAGCAGCTTGTCCACGGACACTGAAGCTTTCTTT.